One sample yielded the 14 T cell receptor beta chains listed below, sequenced in a study of shared clonotypes between healthy human individuals. The table came from immunoSEQ multiplex PCR; TCRdb's copy has only in-frame clones and leaves some out. The sample has some 2,100,000 clones; 95% are singletons. Sample: naive CD4+ T cells sorted from blood. The subset was: CD45RA+ positively selected. Every receptor here comes from a man in his late teens or twenties in good health.

This clone was seen just once. J is TRBJ2-5 and V is TRBV6-1; perhaps TRBD1 as D (6 bases). Germline V gene lookup returns CDR1 MNHNS and CDR2 SASEGT. The ends were cut back, 6 bases at V and 2 bases at J, with 13 bases in the middle. The CDR3 consists of 14 residues. Here the CDR3 reads CASSYGTTQETQYF. The CDR3 bases are TGTGCCAGCAGCTACGGGACAACACAAGAGACCCAGTACTTC.

The chain is built from TRBV7-9 and TRBJ1-6; D not resolved. Trimming removed 5 bases at V and 5 bases at J, with 13 bases between. Germline V gene sequence: CDR1 SEHNR, CDR2 FQNEAQ (reference sequence). This CDR3 has 15 amino acids. CDR3 nucleotides: TGTGCCAGCAGCAATGGCTATCGTGATAATTCACCCCTCCACTTT. Translated: CASSNGYRDNSPLHF.

V and J are TRBV6-5 and TRBJ2-7, with D perhaps TRBD1 (6 bases). The germline V and J ends were trimmed by 5 bases and 3 bases, with 17 bases remaining between them. Germline V gene data show CDR1 as MNHEY and CDR2 as SVGAGI. There are 15 residues in the CDR3. The chain's CDR3 is CASSTLQGQDYEQYF. The CDR3 nucleotides read TGTGCCAGCAGTACGTTACAGGGTCAGGACTACGAGCAGTACTTC.

This chain uses TRBV25-1 with TRBJ1-1; no firm D call. The CDR3 extends over 14 amino acids. V lost 4 bases and J lost 1, with 10 bases in between. Germline loops: CDR1 MGHDK, CDR2 SYGVNS. The DNA of the CDR3 is TGTGCCAGCAGTGCGTCGCCACGGAACACTGAAGCTTTCTTT. Residues: CASSASPRNTEAFF.

The genes are TRBV2 and TRBJ2-5, with D maybe TRBD1 (6 bases). The germline V and J ends were trimmed by 7 bases and 5 bases, with 8 bases remaining between them. Germline CDR1 reads SNHLY; CDR2 reads FYNNEI. The CDR3 is 11 amino acids. CDR3: CASTQGETQYF. The CDR3 DNA is TGTGCCAGCACTCAGGGGGAGACCCAGTACTTC.

J is TRBJ1-4 and V is TRBV7-9, with D possibly TRBD1 on 5 matching bases. Trimming took 4 bases from V and 8 from J, leaving 11 bases between them. The germline V gene encodes CDR1 SEHNR and CDR2 FQNEAQ (reference sequence). The CDR3 length is 13 residues. The chain's CDR3 is CASSSRQSEKLFF. The CDR3 region has the DNA TGTGCCAGCAGCTCCCGACAGTCGGAAAAACTGTTTTTT.

V gene TRBV5-1 combines with J gene TRBJ2-3; no firm D call. Germline V gives CDR1 SGHRS, CDR2 YFSETQ. V lost 0 bases, J lost 0 bases, and 8 bases lay in between. The CDR3 has 15 residues. The CDR3 spells CASSLETGSTDTQYF. The CDR3 DNA is TGCGCCAGCAGCTTGGAAACTGGTAGCACAGATACGCAGTATTTT. Complete variable domain (other parts from reference TRBV5-1 and TRBJ2-3): KAGVTQTPRYLIKTRGQQVTLSCSPISGHRSVSWYQQTPGQGLQFLFEYFSETQRNKGNFPGRFSGRQFSNSRSEMNVSTLELGDSALYLCASSLETGSTDTQYFGPGTRLTVL.

The chain carries TRBV30 and TRBJ2-5; D unclear. Germline V lookup: CDR1 GTSNPN, CDR2 SVGIG (reference sequence). This CDR3 has 13 amino acids. Trimming stripped 0 bases from V and 5 bases from J, with 10 bases between. Here the CDR3 DNA reads TGTGCCTGGAGTGTCCTAATAATGGAGACCCAGTACTTC. This translates into CAWSVLIMETQYF.

The chain links TRBV5-6 to TRBJ2-7; D is unclear. V was clipped by 2 bases and J by 1 base, with 7 bases between them. Germline V gives CDR1 SGHDT, CDR2 YYEEEE. The CDR3 spans 13 residues. CDR3 in amino acids: CASSFWGSYEQYF. The DNA for the CDR3 is TGTGCCAGCAGCTTTTGGGGTTCCTACGAGCAGTACTTC.

The CDR3 nucleotides are TGTGCCAGCAGCTCAAGCGACGCGGGAGCCTACAATGAGCAGTTCTTC. It translates to CASSSSDAGAYNEQFF. J is TRBJ2-1 and V is TRBV7-9; 7 bases fit TRBD2. Trimming took 4 bases from V and 2 from J; bases not matched to a gene: 8. Germline CDR1 reads SEHNR; CDR2 reads FQNEAQ (reference sequence). The CDR3 loop spans 16 amino acids.

This chain uses TRBV14 with TRBJ1-6, with D possibly being TRBD1 (6 bases). CDR1 SGHDN and CDR2 FVKESK come from the germline V gene. CDR3 length: 12 residues. Trimming took off 4 bases at V and 16 bases at J, with 14 bases between the two ends. The CDR3 nucleotides read TGTGCCAGCAGCCGGCCAGGGGCCGGACTCCACTTT. It codes for CASSRPGAGLHF.

The V and J genes are TRBV4-3 and TRBJ2-1; D uncertain. The CDR3 runs to 16 residues. CDR1 and CDR2 from the germline V gene are LGHNA and YSLEER. V was trimmed by 0 bases and J by 0 bases, leaving 9 bases between them. DNA for the CDR3: TGCGCCAGCAGCCAAGAGGCCAAGAGCTCCTACAATGAGCAGTTCTTC. It is translated as CASSQEAKSSYNEQFF.

V gene TRBV4-1 combines with J gene TRBJ2-5; D possibly matches TRBD1 or TRBD2 (5 bases each). V lost 4 bases and J lost 5, with 17 bases in between. CDR3 size: 15 residues. Germline values: CDR1 MGHRA, CDR2 YSYEKL. The CDR3 is CASSLSGTSGETQYF. Written as DNA, the CDR3 is TGCGCCAGCAGCCTATCCGGGACCTCTGGGGAGACCCAGTACTTC.

J is TRBJ2-7 and V is TRBV5-6; the match to TRBD2 covers 12 bases. V lost 4 bases and J lost 9; bases outside the gene matches: 14. CDR1 and CDR2 from the germline V gene are SGHDT and YYEEEE. This CDR3 has 16 amino acids. The DNA for the CDR3 is TGTGCCAGCAGCGAACTAGCGGGGGGAACACGCCGCGGGCAGTACTTC. Protein sequence: CASSELAGGTRRGQYF.